This T cell receptor (beta chain) is drawn from a study of blood T cell repertoires in COVID-19. For the study at large: Collection of acute and convalescent COVID-19 samples took place in the United States, Italy and Spain.

The length of the CDR3 is 16 residues. Looked up from germline, CDR1 is SGHNT and CDR2 is YYREEE (reference sequence). V trimming: 4 bases; J trimming: 7 bases; junction bases outside the gene matches: 16. Original processing methods: Estimated nucleated cell counts came from reference gene primer amplification. Sequencing was performed with immunoSEQ multiplex PCR; in TCRdb, only in-frame clones are kept and a portion is missing. V and J calls and clone size are given by that table; D and trimming were obtained from the DNA. The repertoire holds approximately 450,000 clones, with 85% to 90% as singletons. The age range of participants was roughly 18 to 90 years, with residence in more than 20 US areas.

The V and J genes are TRBV5-4 and TRBJ1-1; 7 nucleotides agree with TRBD1. The source material was PBMCs or T cells enriched from blood (not recorded which). This receptor was identified in a man aged 30-40 years who had recovered from COVID-19. The chain's CDR3 is CASSPRGDSGLGEAFF. Written as DNA, the CDR3 is TGTGCCAGCAGCCCGAGGGGGGACAGTGGGTTGGGTGAAGCTTTCTTT.